This T cell receptor (beta chain) appears in the sequencing data of a study of human CD4 T cells and Enterobacteriaceae. Overall study findings and caveats: Only same-donor CFSE-low culture sequences were used to infer reactivity. Broadly cross-reactive clonotypes: about 55% of the 19 ranked in the top 5%.

The memory gate held CD4+ cells that were not CD45RA+CCR7+CD95- naive cells, over 98% pure. CD8+, CD14+, CD16+, CD56+, CD19+ and CD25-bright cells were excluded before sorting. Assay: immunoSEQ multiplex PCR; the TCRdb copy retains only in-frame clones and omits some. There are some 30,000 clones in the sample; roughly 79% occur only once, and around 1.7% lies in the top ten. This clone was detected only once. No antigen is known for it. J lost 5 bases, V lost 5 bases, and 11 bases had no gene match. In germline, CDR1 is SEHNR, CDR2 FQNEAQ (reference sequence). The CDR3 has 16 residues. This clonotype was sampled from a human donor in good health. The material sequenced was memory CD4+ T cells from blood. The chain links TRBV7-9 to TRBJ2-5; TRBD2 matches 10 bases. CDR3 sequence: CASSPARTSGRETQYF. The CDR3, as DNA: TGTGCCAGCAGCCCGGCGAGGACTAGCGGAAGGGAGACCCAGTACTTC.